A selection of T cell receptor beta chains follows, all from one sample in a study of blood T cell repertoires in COVID-19. Here immunoSEQ multiplex PCR was the method, and the copy in TCRdb shows in-frame clones only, minus some. The profile shows roughly 70,000 clones, nearly 90% of them singletons. Material for sequencing was peripheral blood. Receptors originate from a man between 65 and 79 years old with acute or convalescent COVID-19. CDR3s include the opening cysteine and the closing phenylalanine or tryptophan. D genes are given only for firm matches. Clone size appears in some rows only: once, few, many, or a class for an expanded clone.

TRBJ1-2	.	TRBV2	.	CASRAPIEVGGYTF	TGTGCCAGCAGGGCCCCCATAGAGGTCGGCGGCTACACCTTC
TRBJ2-7	.	TRBV7-3	.	CAITAGHFYEQYF	TGTGCCATCACAGCGGGACACTTCTACGAGCAGTACTTC
TRBJ2-5	.	TRBV7-2	.	CASSSNVVYQETQYF	TGTGCCAGCAGCTCAAACGTAGTTTATCAAGAGACCCAGTACTTC
TRBJ1-2	.	TRBV9	.	CASSLAGEDGYTF	TGTGCCAGCAGCTTGGCAGGGGAAGATGGCTACACCTTC
TRBJ1-3	.	TRBV20-1	.	CSASAGAPSGNTIYF	TGCAGTGCTAGTGCAGGTGCCCCCTCTGGAAACACCATATATTTT
TRBJ1-4	.	TRBV5-1	.	CASSRTLGDEKLFF	TGCGCCAGCAGCCGAACCCTCGGGGATGAAAAACTGTTTTTT
TRBJ2-3	.	TRBV6-2/TRBV6-3	TRBD1	CASSYSKKTGVVADTQYF	TGTGCCAGCAGTTACTCTAAAAAGACAGGGGTCGTGGCAGATACGCAGTATTTT
TRBJ1-2	.	TRBV12-1	.	CASSFARDRGWCYGYTF	TGTGCCAGCAGCTTTGCGCGGGACAGGGGGTGGTGTTATGGCTACACCTTC
TRBJ1-1	.	TRBV18	TRBD1	CASSPLAGQGDTEAFF	TGTGCCAGCTCACCACTCGCGGGACAGGGAGACACTGAAGCTTTCTTT
TRBJ1-3	few	TRBV6-6	TRBD1	CASSRGQGGNTIYF	TGTGCCAGCAGTCGGGGACAGGGCGGAAACACCATATATTTT
TRBJ1-4	.	TRBV27	TRBD1	CASSLVAGGGEKLFF	TGTGCCAGCAGTTTAGTGGCAGGGGGTGGTGAAAAACTGTTTTTT
TRBJ2-7	.	TRBV4-3	.	CASSQGRSSYEQYF	TGCGCCAGCAGCCAAGGTAGGAGCTCCTACGAGCAGTACTTC
TRBJ2-7	.	TRBV5-1	.	CASSLWTAGPTYEQYF	TGCGCCAGCAGCCTCTGGACCGCGGGCCCGACCTACGAGCAGTACTTC
TRBJ2-1	few	TRBV6-6	TRBD2	CASSYSPGTSAEQFF	TGTGCCAGCAGTTACTCCCCCGGGACTAGCGCTGAGCAGTTCTTC
TRBJ1-2	.	TRBV11-2	.	CASSLVGGGGNYGYTF	TGTGCCAGCAGCTTAGTGGGTGGGGGAGGAAACTATGGCTACACCTTC
TRBJ2-4	.	TRBV11-2	TRBD2	CASSRGGGNIQYF	TGTGCCAGCAGCCGGGGGGGCGGAAACATTCAGTACTTC
TRBJ1-6	.	TRBV28	.	CASSLGTSNNSPLHF	TGTGCCAGCAGTTTAGGGACATCCAATAATTCACCCCTCCACTTT
TRBJ1-6	.	TRBV5-1	TRBD1	CASSPGQGINSPLHF	TGCGCCAGCAGCCCGGGACAGGGAATTAATTCACCCCTCCACTTT
TRBJ1-1	.	TRBV19	.	CASSILGPNTEAFF	TGTGCCAGTAGTATATTGGGCCCGAACACTGAAGCTTTCTTT
TRBJ2-7	.	TRBV7-2	.	CASSPPTSSYEQYF	TGTGCCAGCAGCCCCCCGACTAGCTCCTACGAGCAGTACTTC
TRBJ1-2	few	TRBV19	.	CASNSDRDTHYGYTF	TGTGCCAGCAACTCAGACCGGGACACCCACTATGGCTACACCTTC
TRBJ2-3	.	TRBV10-3	TRBD2	CAISESGAGARDTQYF	TGTGCCATCAGTGAGTCAGGAGCGGGGGCCCGGGATACGCAGTATTTT
TRBJ1-2	.	TRBV11-2	TRBD1	CASSPRDRGYGYTF	TGTGCCAGCAGCCCCCGGGACAGGGGCTATGGCTACACCTTC
TRBJ1-2	.	TRBV11-2	.	CASSLAPQGYGYTF	TGTGCCAGCAGCTTAGCTCCACAGGGCTATGGCTACACCTTC
TRBJ2-7	.	TRBV30	TRBD2	CAWSLGTTVSYEQYF	TGTGCCTGGAGTCTTGGGACTACCGTAAGCTACGAGCAGTACTTC
TRBJ2-2	.	TRBV15	TRBD2	CATSTGGRGGELFF	TGTGCCACCAGCACGGGGGGGCGAGGAGGGGAGCTGTTTTTT
TRBJ1-2	once	TRBV7-2	TRBD1	CASSPRQGEYGYTF	TGTGCCAGCAGCCCGAGACAGGGTGAATATGGCTACACCTTC
TRBJ2-3	.	TRBV27	.	CASSLTAVWGTTSDTQYF	TGTGCCAGCAGTTTAACAGCGGTTTGGGGGACAACCTCAGATACGCAGTATTTT
TRBJ2-3	.	TRBV6-2/TRBV6-3	TRBD1	CASSPTGKKDTQYF	TGTGCCAGCAGCCCGACAGGGAAGAAAGATACGCAGTATTTT
TRBJ2-1	.	TRBV7-9	TRBD2	CASSLGLAGSSYNEQFF	TGTGCCAGCAGCTTGGGACTAGCGGGGTCATCCTACAATGAGCAGTTCTTC
TRBJ2-3	.	TRBV24-1	TRBD2	CATSDTSGGARYKDTQYF	TGTGCCACCAGTGATACTAGCGGGGGGGCCCGATACAAAGATACGCAGTATTTT
TRBJ1-1	.	TRBV5-1	TRBD1	CASSSTQGRTEAFF	TGCGCCAGCAGCAGCACACAGGGGAGGACTGAAGCTTTCTTT
TRBJ1-1	.	TRBV7-9	.	CASSLSRENTEAFF	TGTGCCAGCAGCTTATCGAGGGAGAACACTGAAGCTTTCTTT
TRBJ1-3	.	TRBV5-1	TRBD1	CASSNSGQAGNTIYF	TGCGCCAGCAGCAACTCCGGACAGGCTGGAAACACCATATATTTT
TRBJ1-2	.	TRBV6-5	.	CASRRFQAGLYGYTF	TGTGCCAGCAGGAGATTCCAGGCGGGCCTCTATGGCTACACCTTC
TRBJ1-6	once	TRBV3-1/TRBV3-2	TRBD1	CASSLGQGGNSPLHF	TGTGCCAGCAGCCTGGGACAGGGTGGGAATTCACCCCTCCACTTT
TRBJ2-3	.	TRBV5-1	.	CASRRGSTDTQYF	TGCGCCAGCAGACGCGGAAGCACAGATACGCAGTATTTT
TRBJ1-1	.	TRBV7-2	TRBD1	CASSFDRAGEAFF	TGTGCCAGCAGCTTTGACAGGGCCGGTGAAGCTTTCTTT
TRBJ1-3	.	TRBV21-1	.	CASSKKRVTIARRSGNTIYF	TGTGCCAGCAGCAAAAAGAGGGTCACAATAGCTAGGCGCTCTGGAAACACCATATATTTT
TRBJ2-7	.	TRBV21-1	.	CASSNRKQEKYEQYF	TGTGCCAGCAGCAACAGAAAACAGGAGAAGTACGAGCAGTACTTC
TRBJ2-6	.	TRBV30	TRBD1	CAWSVPGGGANVLTF	TGTGCCTGGAGTGTACCAGGGGGTGGGGCCAACGTCCTGACTTTC
TRBJ1-2	.	TRBV5-4	TRBD1	CASSAGQGNYGYTF	TGTGCCAGCAGCGCGGGACAGGGGAACTATGGCTACACCTTC
TRBJ2-5	few	TRBV5-1	TRBD1	CASSFNPTGGEETQYF	TGCGCCAGCAGCTTCAACCCGACAGGGGGCGAGGAGACCCAGTACTTC
TRBJ1-5	.	TRBV6-2/TRBV6-3	TRBD1	CASSLQGLGLNQPQHF	TGTGCCAGCAGTTTACAGGGGCTGGGGTTGAATCAGCCCCAGCATTTT
TRBJ2-1	.	TRBV30	TRBD2	CAWSGTPRLAGGLGQFF	TGTGCCTGGAGTGGGACGCCCCGGCTAGCGGGGGGGCTTGGGCAGTTCTTC
TRBJ2-2	.	TRBV9	TRBD1	CASTYRDRANTGELFF	TGTGCCAGCACCTACCGGGACAGGGCGAACACCGGGGAGCTGTTTTTT
TRBJ1-2	once	TRBV6-5	.	CASSLDGRGYTF	TGTGCCAGCAGTTTGGACGGGAGAGGCTACACCTTC